The 20 T cell receptor beta chains presented below share a single source sample, sequenced in a study of T cell repertoires in ileal Crohn's disease (dated by TCRdb to the late 2010s). Library preparation used the immunoSEQ multiplex PCR assay. Drawn from immuneACCESS, this table holds only the in-frame rearrangements with V and J called that TCRdb kept. Clones are partly lost; checked studies trace under half to an unresolved V gene and leave the rest unexplained. The sample data list approximately 12,000 clones, and about three quarters of these were observed just once. The ten largest make up roughly 4.8% of the sample. In the paper's terms, the time point label means: neoterminal ileum biopsy at postoperative endoscopy, about 6 months after surgery. The sample was ileal tissue. The receptors originated from an adult with Crohn's disease.

The chain combines TRBV28 with TRBJ2-7; D is possibly TRBD2 (7 bases). Germline assignment: CDR1 MDHEN and CDR2 SYDVKM. This CDR3 comprises 11 residues. V was shortened by 11 bases and J by 2 bases, with 10 bases between the two germline ends. CDR3 sequence: CAGGGPYEQYF. The CDR3 DNA follows: TGTGCCGGGGGGGGGCCCTACGAGCAGTACTTC. The variable domain in full, completed from reference TRBV28 and TRBJ2-7, reads DVKVTQSSRYLVKRTGEKVFLECVQDMDHENMFWYRQDPGLGLRLIYFSYDVKMKEKGDIPEGYSVSREKKERFSLILESASTNQTSMYLCAGGGPYEQYFGPGTRLTVT.

This clone was counted between two and nine times. The chain carries TRBV5-1 and TRBJ1-2; D gene uncertain. V shed 1 base and J shed 0 bases, with 10 bases lying between them. Germline V gene lookup returns CDR1 SGHRS and CDR2 YFSETQ. The CDR3 contains 15 residues. The CDR3 protein is CASSLSGTSNYGYTF. CDR3 in DNA: TGCGCCAGCAGCTTGAGCGGCACATCTAACTATGGCTACACCTTC.

The chain couples TRBV9 to TRBJ2-3; maybe TRBD1 (5 bases). The ends were cut back, 0 bases at V and 0 bases at J, with 11 bases in the middle. The CDR3 sequence is 16 residues long. Germline V gene lookup returns CDR1 SGDLS and CDR2 YYNGEE. The CDR3 loop reads CASSVVGASSTDTQYF. The CDR3 nucleotides are TGTGCCAGCAGCGTAGTAGGGGCGTCTAGCACAGATACGCAGTATTTT.

The chain combines TRBV11-2 with TRBJ2-5; 10 nucleotides align to TRBD2. The CDR3 spans 14 residues. With V trimmed by 8 bases and J by 8 bases, 11 bases remained unmatched. Per the germline V gene, CDR1 is SGHAT and CDR2 is FQNNGV. The CDR3 here is CASGSGGPLGTQYF. DNA for the CDR3: TGTGCCAGCGGTAGCGGGGGGCCTTTAGGCACCCAGTACTTC.

The V gene is TRBV27, the J gene TRBJ2-7, with D maybe TRBD1 (6 bases). CDR3 length: 13 amino acids. The V end was cut by 8 bases, the J end by 3 bases, with 14 bases between. CDR1 is MNHEY, CDR2 SMNVEV, per germline (reference sequence). CDR3 sequence reads: CASSLSTGYEQYF. In DNA form, the CDR3 reads TGTGCCAGCTCCCTTTCGACAGGCTACGAGCAGTACTTC.

This sequence joins TRBV11-2 and TRBJ2-7; possible D gene TRBD2, 5 bases. Germline values: CDR1 SGHAT, CDR2 FQNNGV. With 6 bases removed from V and 2 bases from J, the gap between germline ends came to 17 bases. This CDR3 is 15 amino acids long. The CDR3 reads CASSPRVGVAYEQYF. DNA of the CDR3: TGTGCCAGCAGTCCCCGGGTGGGAGTTGCCTACGAGCAGTACTTC. The whole variable domain, filled in from reference TRBV11-2 and TRBJ2-7, reads EAGVAQSPRYKIIEKRQSVAFWCNPISGHATLYWYQQILGQGPKLLIQFQNNGVVDDSQLPKDRFSAERLKGVDSTLKIQPAKLEDSAVYLCASSPRVGVAYEQYFGPGTRLTVT.

This clone was seen only a few times. The chain couples TRBV19 to TRBJ1-2, with 8 bases identical to TRBD1. The germline V gene encodes CDR1 LNHDA and CDR2 SQIVND (reference sequence). This CDR3 is 14 amino acids long. Trimming at V came to 1 base and at J to 8 bases, leaving 6 bases not matched to a gene. CDR3 nucleotides: TGTGCCAGTAGTATAGTACACAGGGGGTACGGCTACACCTTC. Its protein is CASSIVHRGYGYTF.

The gene calls are TRBV2 and TRBJ2-5, with D perhaps matching TRBD2 (5 bases). This CDR3 is built from 13 residues. With 7 bases removed from V and 5 bases from J, the gap between germline ends came to 14 bases. The germline CDR1 and CDR2 sequences are SNHLY and FYNNEI. CDR3 sequence: CASTDLEAETQYF. The CDR3 coding sequence is TGTGCCAGCACAGACCTGGAGGCGGAGACCCAGTACTTC. Complete variable domain (other parts from reference TRBV2 and TRBJ2-5): EPEVTQTPSHQVTQMGQEVILRCVPISNHLYFYWYRQILGQKVEFLVSFYNNEISEKSEIFDDQFSVERPDGSNFTLKIRSTKLEDSAMYFCASTDLEAETQYFGPGTRLLVL.

This chain uses TRBV6-5 with TRBJ2-1; TRBD1 matches 7 bases. CDR1 and CDR2 from the germline V gene are MNHEY and SVGAGI. The CDR3 consists of 15 residues. With 6 bases clipped from V and 4 bases from J, the junction kept 9 bases outside the gene matches. CDR3 in amino acids: CASRLDREFYNEQFF. The CDR3 DNA reads TGTGCCAGCAGGCTAGACAGGGAGTTTTACAATGAGCAGTTCTTC.

This rearrangement joins TRBV19 to TRBJ1-5; possible D gene TRBD1, 5 bases. The CDR3 contains 15 residues. CDR1 is LNHDA and CDR2 is SQIVND in the germline V gene (reference sequence). V lost 3 bases and J lost 3, with 12 bases in between. The CDR3 DNA reads TGTGCCAGTAGTATTTCGGACATGAACAATCAGCCCCAGCATTTT. It specifies CASSISDMNNQPQHF.

V gene TRBV27 combines with J gene TRBJ2-2, with D tentatively TRBD2 (7 bases). Germline V gene data show CDR1 as MNHEY and CDR2 as SMNVEV (reference sequence). The CDR3 spans 16 residues. Deletions cut 3 bases from V and 7 bases from J, with 18 bases between. This chain's CDR3 is CASSLVGGGLNGELFF. The CDR3 DNA reads as TGTGCCAGCAGTTTGGTAGGGGGGGGGCTGAACGGGGAGCTGTTTTTT.

The V and J genes are TRBV6-1 and TRBJ1-6, with 9 bases fitting TRBD1. The CDR3 runs 13 residues. Germline V gives CDR1 MNHNS, CDR2 SASEGT. After removal of 8 bases from V and 6 bases from J, the junction contained 2 bases not matched to a gene. CDR3 protein: CASDRGFNSPLHF. DNA of the CDR3: TGTGCCAGCGACAGGGGGTTTAATTCACCCCTCCACTTT.

On this clone: The sample contains more than one DNA sequence encoding this CDR3. The chain is built from TRBV19 and TRBJ1-2; 10 positions agree with TRBD1. The CDR3 has 13 residues. CDR1 is LNHDA, CDR2 SQIVND, per germline (reference sequence). V shed 5 bases and J 8 bases; nucleotides not matched to a gene: 5. The CDR3 is CASSPRDRGGYTF. DNA for the CDR3: TGTGCCAGTAGTCCCCGGGACAGGGGAGGCTACACCTTC.

This clone was found a few times. This chain joins TRBV6-5 and TRBJ2-4; 9 bases agree with TRBD1. The junction had 3 bases not matched to a gene; V was cut back by 5 bases and J by 7 bases. The CDR3 extends over 13 amino acids. Germline V gene sequence: CDR1 MNHEY, CDR2 SVGAGI. The CDR3 DNA is TGTGCCAGCAGTACCGGACAGGGGAACATTCAGTACTTC. Translated, it gives CASSTGQGNIQYF.

The rearrangement links TRBV9 to TRBJ2-3; TRBD2 aligns across 11 bases. This CDR3 has 13 residues. Germline CDR1 is SGDLS and CDR2 is YYNGEE. The V gene end was trimmed by 10 bases and the J gene end by 8 bases; junction bases not matched to a gene: 9. CDR3 coding DNA: TGTGCCTCAGCGGGGCTAGCGGGGGGTACGCAGTATTTT. The encoded protein is CASAGLAGGTQYF.

The CDR3 sequence is CASQGDRGYTGELFF. The CDR3 bases are TGTGCCAGCCAAGGGGACAGGGGGTACACCGGGGAGCTGTTTTTT. The chain links TRBV7-9 to TRBJ2-2; 11 bases line up with TRBD1. J lost 3 bases, V lost 8 bases, and 5 bases had no gene match. The CDR3 sequence is 15 residues long. CDR1 and CDR2 (germline): SEHNR, FQNEAQ (reference sequence).

The CDR3 bases are TGTGCCAGCAGTGAAGGCAAGGGAGGGAATGAGCAGTTCTTC. This encodes CASSEGKGGNEQFF. The rearrangement uses TRBV6-4 and TRBJ2-1; 7 positions match TRBD2. V dropped 3 bases and J dropped 7; count of bases not matched to a gene: 6. Germline CDR1 and CDR2: MRHNA and SNTAGT. The CDR3 runs to 14 residues.

V gene TRBV7-9 combines with J gene TRBJ2-1; tentatively, D is TRBD2 (6 bases). Germline V gene data show CDR1 as SEHNR and CDR2 as FQNEAQ (reference sequence). Trimming shortened V by 0 bases and J by 8 bases, and 17 bases separated the two germline ends. CDR3 size: 16 residues. DNA of the CDR3: TGTGCCAGCAGCTTAGCATTGGGCGGGATGGTCGATGAGCAGTTCTTC. It encodes CASSLALGGMVDEQFF. Full variable domain (outside the CDR3, taken from reference TRBV7-9 and TRBJ2-1): DTGVSQNPRHKITKRGQNVTFRCDPISEHNRLYWYRQTLGQGPEFLTYFQNEAQLEKSRLLSDRFSAERPKGSFSTLEIQRTEQGDSAMYLCASSLALGGMVDEQFFGPGTRLTVL.

The chain has TRBV1 and TRBJ2-7; the table's D gene call, TRBD2, was not cross checked with the DNA. TRBV1 is a pseudogene. The CDR3 totals 13 residues. CDR3 sequence: CTSSQDPGTEQYF. CDR3 bases: TGCACCAGCAGCCAAGACCCGGGAACCGAGCAGTACTTC.

The chain couples TRBV7-6 to TRBJ2-2, with TRBD1 identical over 7 bases. V lost 4 bases to trimming and J lost 1 base; unmatched junction nucleotides: 3. The length of the CDR3 is 15 residues. Germline CDR1 SGHVS, CDR2 FNYEAQ. This chain's CDR3 is CASSWDSQNTGELFF. In nucleotides, the CDR3 is TGTGCCAGCAGCTGGGACAGCCAGAACACCGGGGAGCTGTTTTTT.